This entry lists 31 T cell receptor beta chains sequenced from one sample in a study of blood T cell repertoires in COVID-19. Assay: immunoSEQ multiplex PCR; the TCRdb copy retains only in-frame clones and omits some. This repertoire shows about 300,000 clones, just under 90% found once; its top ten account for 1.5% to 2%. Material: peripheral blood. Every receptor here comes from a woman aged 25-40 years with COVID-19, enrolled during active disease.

CDR3 DNA sequence: TGTGCCAGCAGCTTAATAGCCCAGGGGCAGGGCACAGATACGCAGTATTTT. The encoded protein is CASSLIAQGQGTDTQYF. The V and J genes are TRBV7-2 and TRBJ2-3, with D maybe TRBD1 (6 bases). The CDR3 runs 17 residues. V lost 2 bases to trimming and J lost 1 base, with 16 bases between them. From germline, CDR1 is SGHTA and CDR2 FQGNSA.

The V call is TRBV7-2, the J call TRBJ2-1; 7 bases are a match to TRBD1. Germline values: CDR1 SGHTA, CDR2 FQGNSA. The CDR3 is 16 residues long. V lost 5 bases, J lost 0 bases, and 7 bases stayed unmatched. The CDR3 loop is CASSVSRDSSYNEQFF. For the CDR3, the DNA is TGTGCCAGCAGCGTCTCCCGGGACAGCTCCTACAATGAGCAGTTCTTC.

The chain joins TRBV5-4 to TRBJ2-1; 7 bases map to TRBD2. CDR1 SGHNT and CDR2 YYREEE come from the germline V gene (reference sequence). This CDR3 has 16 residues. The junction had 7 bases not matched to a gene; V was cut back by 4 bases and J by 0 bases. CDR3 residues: CASSARGGDSYNEQFF. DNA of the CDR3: TGTGCCAGCAGCGCACGCGGGGGTGACTCCTACAATGAGCAGTTCTTC.

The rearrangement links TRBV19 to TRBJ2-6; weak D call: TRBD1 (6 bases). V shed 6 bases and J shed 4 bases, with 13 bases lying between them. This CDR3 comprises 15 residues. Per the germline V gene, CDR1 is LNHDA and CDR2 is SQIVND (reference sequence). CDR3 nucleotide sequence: TGTGCCAGTAGGACAGGTAGTACCGGGGCCAACGTCCTGACTTTC. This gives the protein CASRTGSTGANVLTF.

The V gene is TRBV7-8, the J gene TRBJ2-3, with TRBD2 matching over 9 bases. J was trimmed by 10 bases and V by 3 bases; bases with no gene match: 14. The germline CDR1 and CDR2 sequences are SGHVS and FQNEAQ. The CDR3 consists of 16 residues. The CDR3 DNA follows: TGTGCCAGCAGCTTCCTCGGGCTAGCGGGGACGTCCCCGCAGTATTTT. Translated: CASSFLGLAGTSPQYF.

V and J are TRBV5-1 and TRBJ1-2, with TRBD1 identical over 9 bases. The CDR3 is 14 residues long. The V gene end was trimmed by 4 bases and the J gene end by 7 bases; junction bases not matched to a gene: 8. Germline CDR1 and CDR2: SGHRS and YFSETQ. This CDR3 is CASSPGQGQSGYTF. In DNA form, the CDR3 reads TGCGCCAGCAGCCCCGGACAGGGGCAAAGTGGCTACACCTTC.

CDR3 sequence (DNA): TGTGCCAGCAGCCCCCGACCGGGTGCCGGGGAGCTGTTTTTT. Its protein product is CASSPRPGAGELFF. The chain has TRBV14 and TRBJ2-2; D ambiguous. Germline V gives CDR1 SGHDN, CDR2 FVKESK. This CDR3 has 14 residues. V was cut by 4 bases and J by 6 bases, with 12 bases left in between.

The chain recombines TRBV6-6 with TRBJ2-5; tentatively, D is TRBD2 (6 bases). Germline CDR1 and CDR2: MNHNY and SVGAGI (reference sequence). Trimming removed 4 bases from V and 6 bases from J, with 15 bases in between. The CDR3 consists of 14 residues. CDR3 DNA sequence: TGTGCCAGCAGTTCCGCGGAGGGCATAAAGACCCAGTACTTC. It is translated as CASSSAEGIKTQYF.

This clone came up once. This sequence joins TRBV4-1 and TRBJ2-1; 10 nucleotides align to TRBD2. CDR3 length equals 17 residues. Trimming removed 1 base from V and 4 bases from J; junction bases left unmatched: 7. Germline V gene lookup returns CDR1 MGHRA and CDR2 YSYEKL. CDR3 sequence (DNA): TGCGCCAGCAGCCAAGCCCCTAGCGGGGGACCGTACAATGAGCAGTTCTTC. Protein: CASSQAPSGGPYNEQFF.

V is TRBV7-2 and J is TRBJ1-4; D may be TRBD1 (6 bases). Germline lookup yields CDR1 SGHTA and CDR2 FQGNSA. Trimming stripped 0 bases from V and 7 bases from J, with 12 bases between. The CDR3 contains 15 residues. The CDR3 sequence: CASSLAGGVTEKLFF. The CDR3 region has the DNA TGTGCCAGCAGCTTAGCAGGGGGGGTAACTGAAAAACTGTTTTTT.

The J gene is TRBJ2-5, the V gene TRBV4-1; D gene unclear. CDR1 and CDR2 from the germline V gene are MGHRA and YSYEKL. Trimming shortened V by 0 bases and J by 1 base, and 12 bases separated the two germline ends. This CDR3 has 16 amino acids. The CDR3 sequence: CASSQDAVLVQETQYF. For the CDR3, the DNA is TGCGCCAGCAGCCAAGATGCAGTCCTAGTCCAAGAGACCCAGTACTTC.

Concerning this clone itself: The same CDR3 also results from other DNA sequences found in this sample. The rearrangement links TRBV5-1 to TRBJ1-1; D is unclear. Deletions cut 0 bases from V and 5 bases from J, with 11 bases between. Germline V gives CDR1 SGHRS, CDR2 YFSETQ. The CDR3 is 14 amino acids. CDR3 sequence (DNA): TGCGCCAGCAGCTTGGTAGGCAGAGGGACTGAAGCTTTCTTT. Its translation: CASSLVGRGTEAFF.

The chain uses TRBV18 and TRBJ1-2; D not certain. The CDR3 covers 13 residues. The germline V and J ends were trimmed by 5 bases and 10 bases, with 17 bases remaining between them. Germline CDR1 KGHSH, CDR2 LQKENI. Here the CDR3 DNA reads TGTGCCAGCTCAAGTTTAACGAGTTTTTTCTACACCTTC. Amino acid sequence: CASSSLTSFFYTF.

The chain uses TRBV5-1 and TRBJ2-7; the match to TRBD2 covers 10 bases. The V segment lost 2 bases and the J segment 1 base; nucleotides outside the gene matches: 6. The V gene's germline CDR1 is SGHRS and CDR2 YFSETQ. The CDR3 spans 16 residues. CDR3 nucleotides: TGCGCCAGCAGCTTTCCCCTAGCGGGGGATTCCTACGAGCAGTACTTC. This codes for CASSFPLAGDSYEQYF.

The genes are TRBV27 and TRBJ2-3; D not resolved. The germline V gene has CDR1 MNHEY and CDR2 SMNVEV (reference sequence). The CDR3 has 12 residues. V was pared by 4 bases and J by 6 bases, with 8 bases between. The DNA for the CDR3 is TGTGCCAGCAGTTCCTTCCTGGATACGCAGTATTTT. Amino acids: CASSSFLDTQYF.

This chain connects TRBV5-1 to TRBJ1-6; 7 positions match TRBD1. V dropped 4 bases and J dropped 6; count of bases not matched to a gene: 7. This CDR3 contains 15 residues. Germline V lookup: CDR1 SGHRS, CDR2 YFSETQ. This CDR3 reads CASSVTGETNSPLHF. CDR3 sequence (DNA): TGCGCCAGCAGCGTTACAGGGGAAACTAATTCACCCCTCCACTTT.

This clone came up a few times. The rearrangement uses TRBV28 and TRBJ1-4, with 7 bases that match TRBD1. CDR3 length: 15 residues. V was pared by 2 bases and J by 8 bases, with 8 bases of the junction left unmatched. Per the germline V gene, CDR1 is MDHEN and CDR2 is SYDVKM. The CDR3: CASSLDLTGREKLFF. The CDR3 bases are TGTGCCAGCAGTTTAGACCTGACAGGGCGAGAAAAACTGTTTTTT.

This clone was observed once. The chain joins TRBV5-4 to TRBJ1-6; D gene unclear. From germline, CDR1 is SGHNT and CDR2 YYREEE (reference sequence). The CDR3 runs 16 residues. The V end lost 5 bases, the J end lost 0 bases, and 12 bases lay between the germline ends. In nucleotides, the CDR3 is TGTGCCAGCAGTCCTTCAGCGAGCTCCTATAATTCACCCCTCCACTTT. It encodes CASSPSASSYNSPLHF.

The CDR3 DNA follows: TGTGCCAGCAGGAAAGCGGGGGGCACCACAGATACGCAGTATTTT. Protein: CASRKAGGTTDTQYF. The J gene is TRBJ2-3, the V gene TRBV6-5; the match to TRBD2 covers 9 bases. The CDR3 is 15 residues long. V trimming: 6 bases; J trimming: 2 bases; junction bases outside the gene matches: 6. Germline assignment: CDR1 MNHEY and CDR2 SVGAGI.

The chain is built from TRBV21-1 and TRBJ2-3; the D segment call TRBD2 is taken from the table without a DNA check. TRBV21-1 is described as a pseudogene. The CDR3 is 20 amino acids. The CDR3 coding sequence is TGTGCCAGCAGCCAAAGGCCGGGGGGAGCCCAATCACGAGACACAGATACGCAGTATTTT. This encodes CASSQRPGGAQSRDTDTQYF.

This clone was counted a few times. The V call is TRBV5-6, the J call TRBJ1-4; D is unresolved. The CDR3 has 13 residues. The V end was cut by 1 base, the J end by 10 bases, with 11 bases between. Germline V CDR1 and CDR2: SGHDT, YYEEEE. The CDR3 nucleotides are TGTGCCAGCAGCTTGCTTTTCCCGGGAAAACTGTTTTTT. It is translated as CASSLLFPGKLFF.

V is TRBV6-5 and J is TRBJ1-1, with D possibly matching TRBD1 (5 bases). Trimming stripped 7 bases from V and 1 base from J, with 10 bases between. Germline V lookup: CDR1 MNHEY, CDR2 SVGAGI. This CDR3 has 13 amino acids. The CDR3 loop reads CASIPRANTEAFF. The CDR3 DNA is TGTGCCAGCATCCCCAGGGCGAACACTGAAGCTTTCTTT.

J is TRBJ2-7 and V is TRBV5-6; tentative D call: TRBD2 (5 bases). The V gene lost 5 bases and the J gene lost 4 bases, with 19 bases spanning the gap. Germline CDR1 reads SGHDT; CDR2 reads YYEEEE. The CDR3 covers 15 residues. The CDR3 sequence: CASSSARGNWYEQYF. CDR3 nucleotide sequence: TGTGCCAGCAGTTCGGCCAGAGGGAATTGGTACGAGCAGTACTTC.

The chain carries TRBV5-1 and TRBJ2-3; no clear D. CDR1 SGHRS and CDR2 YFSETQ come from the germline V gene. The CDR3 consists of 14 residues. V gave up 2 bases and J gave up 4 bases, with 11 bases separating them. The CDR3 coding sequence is TGCGCCAGCAGCTTAGAGCCTAACTCAGATACGCAGTATTTT. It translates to CASSLEPNSDTQYF. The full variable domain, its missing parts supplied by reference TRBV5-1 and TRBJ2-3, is KAGVTQTPRYLIKTRGQQVTLSCSPISGHRSVSWYQQTPGQGLQFLFEYFSETQRNKGNFPGRFSGRQFSNSRSEMNVSTLELGDSALYLCASSLEPNSDTQYFGPGTRLTVL.

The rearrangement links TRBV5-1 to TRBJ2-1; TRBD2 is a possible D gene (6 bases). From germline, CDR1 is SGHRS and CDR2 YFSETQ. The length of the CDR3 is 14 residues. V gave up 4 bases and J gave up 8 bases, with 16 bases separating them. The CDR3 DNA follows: TGCGCCAGCAGCACGGCGGGGTTAAGGTATGAGCAGTTCTTC. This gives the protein CASSTAGLRYEQFF.

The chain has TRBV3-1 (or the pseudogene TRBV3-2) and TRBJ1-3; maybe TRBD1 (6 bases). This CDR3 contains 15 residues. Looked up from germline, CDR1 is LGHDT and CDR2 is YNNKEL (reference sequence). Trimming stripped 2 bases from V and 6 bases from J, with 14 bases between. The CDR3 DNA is TGTGCCAGCAGCCAATACAGGGAGATGAAAAACACCATATATTTT. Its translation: CASSQYREMKNTIYF.

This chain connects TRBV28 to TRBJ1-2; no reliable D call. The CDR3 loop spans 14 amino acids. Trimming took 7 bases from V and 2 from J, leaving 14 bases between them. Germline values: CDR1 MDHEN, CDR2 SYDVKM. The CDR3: CASTGAAGNYGYTF. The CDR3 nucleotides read TGTGCCAGCACCGGAGCCGCCGGAAACTATGGCTACACCTTC.

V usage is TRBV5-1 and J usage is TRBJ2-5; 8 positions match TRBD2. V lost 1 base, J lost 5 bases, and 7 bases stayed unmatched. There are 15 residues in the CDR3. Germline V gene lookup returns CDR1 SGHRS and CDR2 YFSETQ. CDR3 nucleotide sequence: TGCGCCAGCAGCTTGTTCGGGGGGGCCTGGGAGACCCAGTACTTC. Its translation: CASSLFGGAWETQYF.

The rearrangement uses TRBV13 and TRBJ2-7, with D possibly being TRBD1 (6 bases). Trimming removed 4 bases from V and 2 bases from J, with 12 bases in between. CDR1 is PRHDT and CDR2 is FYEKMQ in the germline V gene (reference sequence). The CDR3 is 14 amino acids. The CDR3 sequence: CASSSTGHPYEQYF. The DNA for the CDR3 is TGTGCCAGCAGCTCTACGGGACATCCCTACGAGCAGTACTTC.

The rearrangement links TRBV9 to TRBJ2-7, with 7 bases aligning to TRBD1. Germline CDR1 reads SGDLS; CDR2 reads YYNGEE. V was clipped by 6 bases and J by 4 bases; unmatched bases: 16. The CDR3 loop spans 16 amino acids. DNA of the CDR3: TGTGCCAGCACCCCGAGGGACAGCGCGAGTTTTTACGAGCAGTACTTC. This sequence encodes CASTPRDSASFYEQYF.

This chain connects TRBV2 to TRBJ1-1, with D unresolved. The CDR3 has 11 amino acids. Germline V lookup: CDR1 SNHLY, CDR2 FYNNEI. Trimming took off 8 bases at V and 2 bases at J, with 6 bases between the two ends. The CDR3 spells CASEENTEAFF. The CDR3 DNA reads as TGTGCCAGCGAGGAAAACACTGAAGCTTTCTTT.